The 23 T cell receptor beta chains in this list originate from one sample, sequenced in a study of blood T cell repertoires in COVID-19. Produced via immunoSEQ multiplex PCR; TCRdb's table is partial and in-frame only. The data contain 200,000 to 250,000 clones, about 76% of them singletons. Sequenced: PBMCs or T cells enriched from blood (not recorded which). These receptors all stem from a woman aged 50 to 60 with acute COVID-19.

In this sample, this clone turned up a few times. The chain combines TRBV28 with TRBJ1-2; 8 nucleotides match TRBD1. CDR1 is MDHEN and CDR2 is SYDVKM in the germline V gene. The ends lost 5 bases at V and 6 bases at J; junction bases unmatched: 11. The CDR3 length is 15 residues. CDR3 region: CASSKWDRKNDGYTF. The CDR3 DNA reads TGTGCCAGCAGTAAATGGGACAGGAAAAACGATGGCTACACCTTC.

The sample holds one count of this clone. The chain combines TRBV18 with TRBJ2-1; 8 bases are a match to TRBD2. Germline V gives CDR1 KGHSH, CDR2 LQKENI. V lost 0 bases to trimming and J lost 2 bases; unmatched junction nucleotides: 9. The CDR3 is made up of 18 amino acids. In DNA, the CDR3 is TGTGCCAGCTCACCACCGAACACGGGGGGGAAGACCTACAATGAGCAGTTCTTC. Encoded protein: CASSPPNTGGKTYNEQFF. Complete variable domain (other parts from reference TRBV18 and TRBJ2-1): NAGVMQNPRHLVRRRGQEARLRCSPMKGHSHVYWYRQLPEEGLKFMVYLQKENIIDESGMPKERFSAEFPKEGPSILRIQQVVRGDSAAYFCASSPPNTGGKTYNEQFFGPGTRLTVL.

The chain employs TRBV9 and TRBJ1-6; no reliable D call. Trimming removed 0 bases from V and 9 bases from J, with 13 bases in between. The CDR3 sequence is 15 residues long. CDR1 SGDLS and CDR2 YYNGEE come from the germline V gene. The chain's CDR3 is CASSVASVFGSPLHF. The CDR3, as DNA: TGTGCCAGCAGCGTAGCTAGTGTATTCGGTTCACCCCTCCACTTT.

In this sample, this clone turned up once. The rearrangement links TRBV29-1 to TRBJ1-1, with unresolved D. The V and J ends lost 0 bases and 8 bases respectively, with 10 bases between them. The CDR3 is 12 residues long. Germline lookup yields CDR1 SQVTM and CDR2 ANQGSEA. CDR3: CSVEDLGREAFF. CDR3 sequence (DNA): TGCAGCGTTGAAGATCTAGGCCGGGAAGCTTTCTTT. Together with reference TRBV29-1 and TRBJ1-1, the CDR3 gives the full variable domain: SAVISQKPSRDICQRGTSLTIQCQVDSQVTMMFWYRQQPGQSLTLIATANQGSEATYESGFVIDKFPISRPNLTFSTLTVSNMSPEDSSIYLCSVEDLGREAFFGQGTRLTVV.

The chain carries TRBV2 and TRBJ1-5; TRBD1 might be the D (6 bases). This CDR3 contains 16 residues. V dropped 1 base and J dropped 3 bases, with 13 bases sitting between them. Germline CDR1 and CDR2: SNHLY and FYNNEI. Here the CDR3 reads CASSEGAGAYNQPQHF. The CDR3 coding sequence is TGTGCCAGCAGTGAAGGGGCAGGGGCGTACAATCAGCCCCAGCATTTT. Complete variable domain (other parts from reference TRBV2 and TRBJ1-5): EPEVTQTPSHQVTQMGQEVILRCVPISNHLYFYWYRQILGQKVEFLVSFYNNEISEKSEIFDDQFSVERPDGSNFTLKIRSTKLEDSAMYFCASSEGAGAYNQPQHFGDGTRLSIL.

CDR3 DNA: TGTGCCAGCAGCCTAGGTGCGGTGGATACGCAGTATTTT. This sequence encodes CASSLGAVDTQYF. This rearrangement joins TRBV3-1 (or the pseudogene TRBV3-2) to TRBJ2-3; no reliable D call. Germline V CDR1 and CDR2: LGHDT, YNNKEL (reference sequence). Trimming shortened V by 4 bases and J by 6 bases, and 11 bases separated the two germline ends. This CDR3 has 13 residues.

The V and J genes are TRBV28 and TRBJ2-7, with 9 nucleotides matching TRBD1. CDR1 is MDHEN and CDR2 is SYDVKM in the germline V gene. This CDR3 has 14 amino acids. The V gene end was trimmed by 5 bases and the J gene end by 4 bases; junction bases not matched to a gene: 6. CDR3 sequence (DNA): TGTGCCAGCAGTACAGGGGACAGGGTTTACGAGCAGTACTTC. Translation gives CASSTGDRVYEQYF. Based on the CDR3 plus reference TRBV28 and TRBJ2-7, the full variable domain is DVKVTQSSRYLVKRTGEKVFLECVQDMDHENMFWYRQDPGLGLRLIYFSYDVKMKEKGDIPEGYSVSREKKERFSLILESASTNQTSMYLCASSTGDRVYEQYFGPGTRLTVT.

In its sample, this clone was seen a few times. The chain carries TRBV5-1 and TRBJ2-7, with D perhaps matching TRBD2 (6 bases). Trimming cost V 3 bases and J 3 bases, with 7 bases left between them. Germline loops: CDR1 SGHRS, CDR2 YFSETQ. The CDR3 loop spans 12 amino acids. The CDR3 protein is CASSSGLYEQYF. CDR3 coding DNA: TGCGCCAGCAGCTCGGGACTCTACGAGCAGTACTTC. The entire variable domain, with the rest obtained from reference TRBV5-1 and TRBJ2-7, is as follows: KAGVTQTPRYLIKTRGQQVTLSCSPISGHRSVSWYQQTPGQGLQFLFEYFSETQRNKGNFPGRFSGRQFSNSRSEMNVSTLELGDSALYLCASSSGLYEQYFGPGTRLTVT.

The CDR3: CASRPGGHQPQHF. In DNA form, the CDR3 reads TGTGCCAGCAGGCCAGGGGGACATCAGCCCCAGCATTTT. The chain has TRBV12-3 or TRBV12-4 and TRBJ1-5; the match to TRBD1 covers 7 bases. With 6 bases clipped from V and 5 bases from J, the junction kept 4 bases outside the gene matches. This CDR3 comprises 13 residues.

This clone is a singleton in its sample. The chain carries TRBV6-4 and TRBJ2-1; 16 nucleotides agree with TRBD2. Germline CDR1 reads MRHNA; CDR2 reads SNTAGT. The V gene end was trimmed by 2 bases and the J gene end by 8 bases; junction bases not matched to a gene: 0. CDR3 length: 15 amino acids. The CDR3 DNA reads TGTGCCAGCAGTGACGGGACTAGCGGGAGGGATGAGCAGTTCTTC. It specifies CASSDGTSGRDEQFF.

The V and J genes are TRBV5-1 and TRBJ2-3, with a possible D match to TRBD2 (7 bases). CDR1 is SGHRS, CDR2 YFSETQ, per germline. This CDR3 is 20 amino acids long. V gave up 4 bases and J gave up 5 bases, with 32 bases separating them. CDR3 in DNA: TGCGCCAGCAGCCCACGCACGGGGTTGTTTCGGGGGGCGAAGGAAGATACGCAGTATTTT. As protein: CASSPRTGLFRGAKEDTQYF.

The J gene is TRBJ2-7, the V gene TRBV28; tentatively, D is TRBD2 (6 bases). Trimming took 3 bases from V and 3 from J, leaving 15 bases between them. Germline V lookup: CDR1 MDHEN, CDR2 SYDVKM. The CDR3 contains 15 residues. CDR3 nucleotides: TGTGCCAGCAGTTTGGGGGGAGCAGAAGGCTACGAGCAGTACTTC. Protein: CASSLGGAEGYEQYF.

This clone came up a few times. Different DNA sequences within this sample yield the same CDR3. This chain connects TRBV10-3 to TRBJ2-7; weak D call: TRBD1 (5 bases). CDR3 size: 11 residues. V was cut by 6 bases and J by 3 bases, with 6 bases left in between. Germline values: CDR1 ENHRY, CDR2 SYGVKD. CDR3 in DNA: TGTGCCATCAGCGACAGCTACGAGCAGTACTTC. Its protein is CAISDSYEQYF.

The rearrangement links TRBV18 to TRBJ2-7; 8 bases map to TRBD1. The CDR3 loop spans 15 amino acids. Looked up from germline, CDR1 is KGHSH and CDR2 is LQKENI. V lost 0 bases to trimming and J lost 5 bases; unmatched junction nucleotides: 6. The CDR3 spells CASSPPGQGGDEQYF. DNA of the CDR3: TGTGCCAGCTCACCACCCGGACAGGGCGGGGACGAGCAGTACTTC.

The gene calls are TRBV19 and TRBJ1-5, with 9 bases aligning to TRBD1. The CDR3 extends over 17 amino acids. After removal of 0 bases from V and 2 bases from J, the junction contained 5 bases not matched to a gene. In germline, CDR1 is LNHDA, CDR2 SQIVND (reference sequence). The CDR3 spells CASSIERTGVGNQPQHF. CDR3 coding DNA: TGTGCCAGTAGTATAGAGAGGACAGGGGTAGGCAATCAGCCCCAGCATTTT.

V usage is TRBV4-2 and J usage is TRBJ2-3, with TRBD2 matching 16 bases. Germline CDR1 LGHNA, CDR2 YNFKEQ. Germline trimming cut 0 bases from V and 1 base from J; bases unmatched to any gene: 13. The length of the CDR3 is 22 residues. The CDR3 protein is CASSQEIRVPGLAGGRTDTQYF. In DNA, the CDR3 is TGTGCCAGCAGCCAAGAGATTCGAGTCCCGGGACTAGCGGGAGGGCGCACAGATACGCAGTATTTT.

The rearrangement links TRBV4-2 to TRBJ2-1, with TRBD2 identical over 7 bases. CDR3 length equals 16 residues. J was trimmed by 7 bases and V by 0 bases; bases with no gene match: 9. From germline, CDR1 is LGHNA and CDR2 YNFKEQ. In DNA form, the CDR3 reads TGTGCCAGCAGCCAAGAGGCTGGCGGGGGTGGGAATGAGCAGTTCTTC. Its protein is CASSQEAGGGGNEQFF.

The chain has TRBV19 and TRBJ1-4; a possible D gene is TRBD1 (5 bases). This CDR3 has 14 residues. V was cut by 6 bases and J by 0 bases, with 8 bases left in between. Germline V gene data show CDR1 as LNHDA and CDR2 as SQIVND (reference sequence). CDR3 bases: TGTGCCAGTAGCAGACAGACAACTAATGAAAAACTGTTTTTT. It codes for CASSRQTTNEKLFF.

The J gene is TRBJ2-7, the V gene TRBV11-2; D unresolved. Germline V gene data show CDR1 as SGHAT and CDR2 as FQNNGV. The CDR3 totals 14 residues. V was cut by 1 base and J by 2 bases, with 9 bases left in between. CDR3 in DNA: TGTGCCAGCAGCTTAGTTCACGGAGCCTACGAGCAGTACTTC. Amino acid sequence: CASSLVHGAYEQYF.

The chain recombines TRBV4-3 with TRBJ2-7, with D possibly being TRBD2 (5 bases). The germline V and J ends were trimmed by 2 bases and 0 bases, with 5 bases remaining between them. Germline loops: CDR1 LGHNA, CDR2 YSLEER. This CDR3 comprises 13 residues. In nucleotides, the CDR3 is TGCGCCAGCAGCCAAAGCGGCTCCTACGAGCAGTACTTC. Encoded protein: CASSQSGSYEQYF.

V usage is TRBV4-1 and J usage is TRBJ2-3; D is uncertain. Trimming removed 2 bases from V and 1 base from J, with 4 bases in between. CDR1 and CDR2 from the germline V gene are MGHRA and YSYEKL. The CDR3 contains 13 residues. CDR3 amino acids: CASSQQGTDTQYF. CDR3 in DNA: TGCGCCAGCAGCCAACAGGGCACAGATACGCAGTATTTT.

This rearrangement joins TRBV28 to TRBJ1-2, with unresolved D. This CDR3 spans 13 amino acids. Germline-derived CDR1 and CDR2 are MDHEN and SYDVKM. V was clipped by 5 bases and J by 8 bases, with 15 bases between them. CDR3 in DNA: TGTGCCAGCAGTCGACCGGGGAAGGGCGGCTACACCTTC. It translates to CASSRPGKGGYTF.

The J gene is TRBJ1-2, the V gene TRBV7-9, with a weak D call TRBD1 (6 bases). In germline, CDR1 is SEHNR, CDR2 FQNEAQ (reference sequence). The CDR3 covers 15 residues. Between the trimmed V and J ends, which lost 5 bases and 4 bases, there was a span of 17 bases. The CDR3: CASSRQGLISYGYTF. CDR3 in DNA: TGTGCCAGCAGCCGTCAGGGGTTAATAAGCTATGGCTACACCTTC.